Below are 30 T cell receptor beta chains sequenced from a single sample in a study of patients and donors after allogeneic stem cell transplantation. TCRdb processed the RT-PCR reads anew with MiXCR; each CDR3 protein has one entry. The sample shows 150,000 or so distinct CDR3 sequences, 24% of them seen only once. Sequencing used blood, either unsorted or a sorted T cell fraction (not recorded which). These TCRs come from a human donor who was either an allogeneic HSCT recipient or a stem cell or donor lymphocyte infusion donor (not recorded which). It is not recorded whose cells these are; they may come from a transplant donor.

The gene calls are TRBV5-1 and TRBJ2-7; TRBD1 is a possible D gene (5 bases). Germline V lookup: CDR1 SGHRS, CDR2 YFSETQ. The CDR3 runs 15 residues. V dropped 5 bases and J dropped 0 bases, with 15 bases sitting between them. The CDR3: CASRSKTESSYEQYF. DNA for the CDR3: TGCGCCAGCAGATCCAAGACAGAGAGCTCCTACGAGCAGTACTTC.

This clonotype has more than one count but fewer than ten. The chain combines TRBV20-1 with TRBJ2-1; 7 bases are shared with TRBD2. This CDR3 spans 15 amino acids. After removal of 6 bases from V and 0 bases from J, the junction contained 8 bases not matched to a gene. Germline V gene data show CDR1 as DFQATT and CDR2 as SNEGSKA (reference sequence). CDR3 in amino acids: CSASLGGSSYNEQFF. For the CDR3, the DNA is TGCAGTGCCAGCCTGGGAGGGAGCTCCTACAATGAGCAGTTCTTC.

This sequence joins TRBV9 and TRBJ2-7; TRBD1 or TRBD2 may be the D gene (6 bases each). V gave up 3 bases and J gave up 2 bases, with 15 bases separating them. Germline assignment: CDR1 SGDLS and CDR2 YYNGEE. This CDR3 has 15 residues. The CDR3 region has the DNA TGTGCCAGCAGCGGTGAACGGGGGCCCCCCTACGAGCAGTACTTC. It codes for CASSGERGPPYEQYF.

The chain links TRBV20-1 to TRBJ2-3, with D hard to call. The germline CDR1 and CDR2 sequences are DFQATT and SNEGSKA (reference sequence). Trimming cost V 6 bases and J 1 base, with 11 bases left between them. The CDR3 length is 13 residues. DNA for the CDR3: TGCAGTGCAGTAGAAGTACGCACAGATACGCAGTATTTT. Translated, it gives CSAVEVRTDTQYF.

The V gene is TRBV4-1, the J gene TRBJ1-2; D not certain. V shed 4 bases and J shed 8 bases, with 17 bases lying between them. The CDR3 has 14 residues. Per germline, CDR1 MGHRA and CDR2 YSYEKL. The CDR3 DNA reads TGCGCCAGCAGCCCCGATCGAGAGACAAACGGCTACACCTTC. This codes for CASSPDRETNGYTF.

This clonotype was seen more than once but under ten times. The chain employs TRBV4-2 and TRBJ2-1; no firm D call. CDR1 is LGHNA and CDR2 is YNFKEQ in the germline V gene. This CDR3 region has 18 residues. The V end lost 0 bases, the J end lost 0 bases, and 15 bases lay between the germline ends. For the CDR3, the DNA is TGTGCCAGCAGCCAAGATGATGACCGATTAAGCTCCTACAATGAGCAGTTCTTC. Translating gives CASSQDDDRLSSYNEQFF.

V is TRBV5-1 and J is TRBJ2-5; the match to TRBD2 covers 9 bases. Germline trimming cut 0 bases from V and 4 bases from J; bases unmatched to any gene: 4. This CDR3 comprises 15 residues. Germline values: CDR1 SGHRS, CDR2 YFSETQ. CDR3 residues: CASSLGLAGRETQYF. In DNA form, the CDR3 reads TGCGCCAGCAGCTTGGGGCTAGCGGGGAGAGAGACCCAGTACTTC.

The chain employs TRBV5-1 and TRBJ2-2, with TRBD1 as a possible D gene (5 bases). Trimming shortened V by 4 bases and J by 1 base, and 8 bases separated the two germline ends. Per germline, CDR1 SGHRS and CDR2 YFSETQ. This CDR3 has 14 residues. CDR3 coding DNA: TGCGCCAGCAGCAGAGGACAGAACACCGGGGAGCTGTTTTTT. Its translation: CASSRGQNTGELFF. The full variable domain, rest sourced from reference TRBV5-1 and TRBJ2-2, is KAGVTQTPRYLIKTRGQQVTLSCSPISGHRSVSWYQQTPGQGLQFLFEYFSETQRNKGNFPGRFSGRQFSNSRSEMNVSTLELGDSALYLCASSRGQNTGELFFGEGSRLTVL.

This clonotype occurred a few times. V gene TRBV20-1 combines with J gene TRBJ1-2, with 8 bases lining up with TRBD1. V shed 6 bases, J shed 8 bases, and the junction held 5 bases outside the gene matches. Germline V gene lookup returns CDR1 DFQATT and CDR2 SNEGSKA (reference sequence). There are 11 residues in the CDR3. CDR3 nucleotides: TGCAGTGCCCAAAACAGGGGGGGCTACACCTTC. Translating it yields CSAQNRGGYTF.

The sample holds a few counts of this clonotype. This chain joins TRBV18 and TRBJ1-5; no clear D gene. Germline assignment: CDR1 KGHSH and CDR2 LQKENI. The ends were cut back, 3 bases at V and 0 bases at J, with 9 bases in the middle. CDR3 length: 15 amino acids. For the CDR3, the DNA is TGTGCCAGCTCACCTCCCTTGACTAGCAATCAGCCCCAGCATTTT. Translation: CASSPPLTSNQPQHF.

This clonotype was observed a handful of times. This chain connects TRBV12-3 or TRBV12-4 to TRBJ2-1, with 10 nucleotides matching TRBD2. The CDR3 is made up of 14 amino acids. V was clipped by 10 bases and J by 8 bases; unmatched bases: 11. CDR3 in amino acids: CAIGEGLAQDEQFF. The DNA of the CDR3 is TGTGCCATCGGAGAGGGACTAGCGCAGGATGAGCAGTTCTTC.

This clonotype showed up just a few times. V and J are TRBV3-1 and TRBJ1-2; TRBD1 might be the D (6 bases). V was pared by 5 bases and J by 6 bases, with 13 bases between. Germline CDR1 and CDR2: LGHDT and YNNKEL (reference sequence). CDR3 length: 13 residues. The CDR3: CASSVQGSDGYTF. CDR3 coding DNA: TGTGCCAGCAGCGTACAGGGAAGTGATGGCTACACCTTC. Variable domain in full (rest from reference TRBV3-1 and TRBJ1-2): DTAVSQTPKYLVTQMGNDKSIKCEQNLGHDTMYWYKQDSKKFLKIMFSYNNKELIINETVPNRFSPKSPDKAHLNLHINSLELGDSAVYFCASSVQGSDGYTFGSGTRLTVV.

This clonotype was counted a few times. This chain connects TRBV20-1 to TRBJ1-5; tentative D call: TRBD1 (6 bases). Germline assignment: CDR1 DFQATT and CDR2 SNEGSKA (reference sequence). The CDR3 has 15 amino acids. V dropped 0 bases and J dropped 6 bases, with 15 bases sitting between them. The CDR3 region has the DNA TGCAGTGCTAGAGAAACCAGGGGCTTTAGTCAGCCCCAGCATTTT. Translation: CSARETRGFSQPQHF.

This clonotype appeared a few times. V usage is TRBV28 and J usage is TRBJ1-6; no firm D call. V lost 2 bases, J lost 9 bases, and 8 bases lay in between. The germline V gene encodes CDR1 MDHEN and CDR2 SYDVKM. The CDR3 consists of 13 residues. The CDR3: CASSLPGGSPLHF. The CDR3 coding sequence is TGTGCCAGCAGTTTACCAGGAGGTTCACCCCTCCACTTT.

In this sample, this clonotype turned up many times. The rearrangement uses TRBV5-6 and TRBJ1-4; a weak D match, TRBD1 (5 bases). From germline, CDR1 is SGHDT and CDR2 YYEEEE. Deletions cut 1 base from V and 3 bases from J, with 13 bases between. The CDR3 totals 16 residues. The CDR3: CASSLMGQVANEKLFF. CDR3 nucleotide sequence: TGTGCCAGCAGCTTGATGGGGCAGGTGGCTAATGAAAAACTGTTTTTT.

This clonotype came up many times. The V and J genes are TRBV5-1 and TRBJ1-5, with no clear D. Trimming took 4 bases from V and 3 from J, leaving 8 bases between them. This CDR3 is built from 13 residues. Germline-derived CDR1 and CDR2 are SGHRS and YFSETQ. The CDR3 nucleotides are TGCGCCAGCAGCCCGGACCACAATCAGCCCCAGCATTTT. Protein product: CASSPDHNQPQHF.

This clonotype was counted between two and nine times. The chain employs TRBV4-2 and TRBJ1-4; maybe TRBD1 (5 bases). The ends were cut back, 3 bases at V and 0 bases at J, with 14 bases in the middle. Looked up from germline, CDR1 is LGHNA and CDR2 is YNFKEQ. CDR3 length: 17 amino acids. This CDR3 is CASSQSDSTATNEKLFF. The CDR3 coding sequence is TGTGCCAGCAGCCAGTCCGATTCGACAGCAACTAATGAAAAACTGTTTTTT.

This clonotype showed up just a few times. The chain uses TRBV7-9 and TRBJ2-1; maybe TRBD1 (5 bases). Germline-derived CDR1 and CDR2 are SEHNR and FQNEAQ (reference sequence). With 3 bases removed from V and 0 bases from J, the gap between germline ends came to 6 bases. This CDR3 has 14 amino acids. The CDR3 here is CASSLGHSYNEQFF. CDR3 DNA sequence: TGTGCCAGCAGCTTGGGGCACTCCTACAATGAGCAGTTCTTC.

The rearrangement links TRBV5-1 to TRBJ1-3, with D perhaps matching TRBD1 (5 bases). Per germline, CDR1 SGHRS and CDR2 YFSETQ. The CDR3 extends over 14 amino acids. Between the trimmed V and J ends, which lost 4 bases and 10 bases, there was a span of 18 bases. The CDR3 loop reads CASSRSGPGGTIYF. DNA for the CDR3: TGCGCCAGCAGCCGCTCGGGGCCTGGTGGGACCATATATTTT.

This clonotype was seen more than once but under ten times. V gene TRBV20-1 combines with J gene TRBJ2-3, with TRBD2 matching over 13 bases. This CDR3 region has 15 residues. CDR1 and CDR2 (germline): DFQATT, SNEGSKA (reference sequence). Trimming removed 4 bases from V and 2 bases from J; junction bases left unmatched: 3. CDR3 sequence (DNA): TGCAGTGCTAAGGGACTAGCGGGGACCACAGATACGCAGTATTTT. It codes for CSAKGLAGTTDTQYF.

This clonotype was seen more than once but under ten times. The chain combines TRBV5-1 with TRBJ2-1; D not certain. The CDR3 covers 14 residues. Trimming took off 4 bases at V and 6 bases at J, with 14 bases between the two ends. CDR1 and CDR2 (germline): SGHRS, YFSETQ. CDR3 bases: TGCGCCAGCAGCGGCTTAGCCTTGCCCAATGAGCAGTTCTTC. Translating gives CASSGLALPNEQFF. Filled out from reference TRBV5-1 and TRBJ2-1, the complete variable domain reads KAGVTQTPRYLIKTRGQQVTLSCSPISGHRSVSWYQQTPGQGLQFLFEYFSETQRNKGNFPGRFSGRQFSNSRSEMNVSTLELGDSALYLCASSGLALPNEQFFGPGTRLTVL.

The chain carries TRBV12-2 and TRBJ1-6. TRBV12-2 is shown as a pseudogene. The CDR3 length is 11 residues. The CDR3 DNA is TGTGCAAGTCGCCAGCCGTTACCCCTCCACTTT. Amino acids: CASRQPLPLHF.

This chain uses TRBV5-1 with TRBJ2-7, with D tentatively TRBD1 (6 bases). The CDR3 contains 13 residues. Looked up from germline, CDR1 is SGHRS and CDR2 is YFSETQ. V lost 4 bases and J lost 5, with 13 bases in between. CDR3 in amino acids: CASSLNRDDEQYF. CDR3 nucleotide sequence: TGCGCCAGCAGCCTTAACAGGGACGACGAGCAGTACTTC.

The chain employs TRBV24-1 and TRBJ1-5, with TRBD1 identical over 12 bases. The CDR3 consists of 16 residues. Germline-derived CDR1 and CDR2 are KGHDR and SFDVKD. With 3 bases clipped from V and 5 bases from J, the junction kept 4 bases outside the gene matches. As DNA, the CDR3 is TGTGCCACCAGTGATGGGGGACAGGGGGCCTATCAGCCCCAGCATTTT. Its translation: CATSDGGQGAYQPQHF.

This clonotype was counted a few times. CDR3 DNA sequence: TGTGCCATCAGTGCGACTAACTATGGCTACACCTTC. This sequence encodes CAISATNYGYTF. This chain uses TRBV10-3 with TRBJ1-2; no clear D. The CDR3 runs 12 residues. V lost 4 bases, J lost 0 bases, and 3 bases lay in between. Germline CDR1 is ENHRY and CDR2 is SYGVKD.

There are a few counts of this clonotype. The rearrangement uses TRBV19 and TRBJ1-2; the D gene is possibly TRBD1 (6 bases). The CDR3 runs to 11 residues. Germline V gene lookup returns CDR1 LNHDA and CDR2 SQIVND (reference sequence). The germline V and J ends were trimmed by 6 bases and 6 bases, with 8 bases remaining between them. The CDR3 sequence is CASRAGDGYTF. In nucleotides, the CDR3 is TGTGCCAGTAGGGCAGGGGATGGCTACACCTTC.

The gene calls are TRBV28 and TRBJ1-5; D perhaps matches TRBD1 (6 bases). The germline CDR1 and CDR2 sequences are MDHEN and SYDVKM. V lost 7 bases and J 1 base, leaving 11 bases between the germline ends. CDR3 length: 14 amino acids. The CDR3 here is CASNEDRSNQPQHF. The CDR3 DNA reads as TGTGCCAGCAACGAGGACAGAAGCAATCAGCCCCAGCATTTT.

For this clonotype: Mismatch with germline at one junction end may stem from a read error. The chain employs TRBV2 and TRBJ2-4; D perhaps matches TRBD2 (5 bases). Germline V gene lookup returns CDR1 SNHLY and CDR2 FYNNEI. This CDR3 contains 15 residues. This CDR3 is CASRENSGNRDIQYF. The CDR3 coding sequence is TGTGCCAGCCGTGAAAATTCGGGAAATCGGGACATTCAGTACTTC.

The chain carries TRBV30 and TRBJ1-6; D unclear. Germline CDR1 is GTSNPN and CDR2 is SVGIG (reference sequence). CDR3 length equals 15 residues. The germline V and J ends were trimmed by 1 base and 6 bases, with 13 bases remaining between them. The chain's CDR3 is CAWSEWLILNSPLHF. The CDR3 nucleotides read TGTGCCTGGAGTGAGTGGTTAATCCTTAATTCACCCCTCCACTTT. Together with reference TRBV30 and TRBJ1-6, the CDR3 gives the full variable domain: SQTIHQWPATLVQPVGSPLSLECTVEGTSNPNLYWYRQAAGRGLQLLFYSVGIGQISSEVPQNLSASRPQDRQFILSSKKLLLSDSGFYLCAWSEWLILNSPLHFGNGTRLTVT.

The V gene is TRBV5-4, the J gene TRBJ2-1, with a weak D call TRBD2 (5 bases). Trimming pared 0 bases from V and 6 bases from J, leaving 13 bases between. From germline, CDR1 is SGHNT and CDR2 YYREEE (reference sequence). CDR3 length equals 15 residues. This chain's CDR3 is CASSLVRAAGNEQFF. The CDR3 bases are TGTGCCAGCAGCTTGGTGCGGGCTGCGGGCAATGAGCAGTTCTTC.